One and the same sample provided the 30 T cell receptor beta chains below, sequenced in a study of cytomegalovirus exposure and HLA in healthy donors. TCRdb keeps only in-frame clones here, not all; method: immunoSEQ multiplex PCR. The sample has under 150,000 clones, around 85% seen once. The specimen was PBMCs. The receptor set was obtained from a man aged 18 to 30 in good health and CMV-seronegative.

This chain joins TRBV10-1 and TRBJ2-1; 9 positions agree with TRBD2. Germline CDR1 reads WNHNN; CDR2 reads SYGVQD (reference sequence). The CDR3 is 14 amino acids. Trimming took 6 bases from V and 7 from J; bases not matched to a gene: 7. The CDR3 coding sequence is TGCGCCAGCAGCTATAGCGGGAGTAAGAATGAGCAGTTCTTC. Encoded protein: CASSYSGSKNEQFF.

The chain couples TRBV11-2 to TRBJ1-4; 7 bases are a match to TRBD1. CDR1 is SGHAT, CDR2 FQNNGV, per germline. The CDR3 has 15 amino acids. The V and J ends lost 5 bases and 3 bases, in that order; junction bases with no gene match: 6. The CDR3 bases are TGTGCCAGCAGCGCCGTGACAGGGCCTAATGAAAAACTGTTTTTT. Translating gives CASSAVTGPNEKLFF.

This clone has just a few counts. The chain links TRBV4-1 to TRBJ2-7; D may be TRBD2 (5 bases). This CDR3 contains 15 residues. Trimming shortened V by 0 bases and J by 3 bases, and 12 bases separated the two germline ends. Germline assignment: CDR1 MGHRA and CDR2 YSYEKL. The CDR3 DNA reads TGCGCCAGCAGCCAAGATCGGGAAGGGTACTACGAGCAGTACTTC. It specifies CASSQDREGYYEQYF.

The V gene is TRBV6-5, the J gene TRBJ2-1; TRBD1 might be the D (6 bases). V lost 5 bases to trimming and J lost 10 bases, with 12 bases between them. The CDR3 is made up of 12 amino acids. CDR1 and CDR2 from the germline V gene are MNHEY and SVGAGI. In DNA form, the CDR3 reads TGTGCCAGCAGTCCCAGGGGCAGAGAGCAGTTCTTC. Its protein is CASSPRGREQFF.

V and J are TRBV9 and TRBJ2-7; the D is unclear. Germline CDR1 is SGDLS and CDR2 is YYNGEE. The CDR3 is made up of 12 amino acids. The V end was cut by 0 bases, the J end by 6 bases, with 7 bases between. The CDR3 DNA follows: TGTGCCAGCAGCGTAGCTGCCGGCGAGCAGTACTTC. Translating gives CASSVAAGEQYF.

The V call is TRBV5-1, the J call TRBJ2-2; 7 nucleotides match TRBD1. Germline V lookup: CDR1 SGHRS, CDR2 YFSETQ. The CDR3 contains 15 residues. J gave up 7 bases and V 4 bases, and 10 bases lay outside the gene matches. The CDR3 sequence: CASSAQGVEGGELFF. The CDR3 DNA reads as TGCGCCAGCAGCGCGCAGGGGGTAGAAGGCGGGGAGCTGTTTTTT.

This chain uses TRBV5-4 with TRBJ1-5; TRBD1 might be the D (6 bases). This CDR3 has 18 residues. The V gene's germline CDR1 is SGHNT and CDR2 YYREEE (reference sequence). Trimming took off 3 bases at V and 3 bases at J, with 22 bases between the two ends. In DNA form, the CDR3 reads TGTGCCAGCAGCTCCGGGACAACCCCGCCTAATTCCAATCAGCCCCAGCATTTT. It translates to CASSSGTTPPNSNQPQHF.

The V and J genes are TRBV7-9 and TRBJ1-1, with a possible D match to TRBD1 (5 bases). The germline V gene encodes CDR1 SEHNR and CDR2 FQNEAQ (reference sequence). The V and J ends lost 4 bases and 7 bases respectively, with 25 bases between them. The CDR3 extends over 17 amino acids. In DNA form, the CDR3 reads TGTGCCAGCAGCTCACTTTGGGGGACGGGACTTTGGGATGAAGCTTTCTTT. Its translation is CASSSLWGTGLWDEAFF.

CDR3 protein: CASSLVEGRGRSPLHF. CDR3 DNA sequence: TGCGCCAGCAGCTTGGTGGAGGGCAGGGGGCGGTCACCCCTCCACTTT. The J gene is TRBJ1-6, the V gene TRBV5-1, with 8 positions matching TRBD1. This CDR3 comprises 16 residues. After removal of 0 bases from V and 10 bases from J, the junction contained 9 bases not matched to a gene. CDR1 and CDR2 from the germline V gene are SGHRS and YFSETQ.

The rearrangement links TRBV27 to TRBJ2-6, with TRBD2 matching 15 bases. The CDR3 is 17 amino acids. Germline CDR1 reads MNHEY; CDR2 reads SMNVEV (reference sequence). V shed 6 bases, J shed 4 bases, and the junction held 4 bases outside the gene matches. The CDR3, as DNA: TGTGCCAGCAGCGGACTAGCGGGAGGGCCCGGGGCCAACGTCCTGACTTTC. Translating it yields CASSGLAGGPGANVLTF.

The chain carries TRBV7-7 and TRBJ2-7; D remains unclear. The germline V and J ends were trimmed by 1 base and 1 base, with 5 bases remaining between them. CDR1 SSHAT and CDR2 FNYEAQ come from the germline V gene (reference sequence). CDR3 length: 13 amino acids. CDR3: CASSLDSSYEQYF. CDR3 bases: TGTGCCAGCAGCTTAGACAGTTCCTACGAGCAGTACTTC.

The chain uses TRBV5-1 and TRBJ2-3, with TRBD1 as a possible D gene (8 bases). Germline V CDR1 and CDR2: SGHRS, YFSETQ. This CDR3 is 16 amino acids long. V was trimmed by 4 bases and J by 7 bases, leaving 22 bases between them. The CDR3 DNA reads as TGCGCCAGCAGCCCCGGGAGGCAGGGGGCGCTTCATACGCAGTATTTT. Translation gives CASSPGRQGALHTQYF.

A single count supports this clone. The V call is TRBV4-1, the J call TRBJ1-2, with a weak D call TRBD1 (6 bases). V was cut by 2 bases and J by 7 bases, with 23 bases left in between. Germline V gives CDR1 MGHRA, CDR2 YSYEKL. The CDR3 is made up of 17 amino acids. The CDR3 region is CASSQTQLKQGFGGYTF. The CDR3 coding sequence is TGCGCCAGCAGCCAAACCCAATTAAAACAGGGTTTCGGTGGCTACACCTTC.

The rearrangement uses TRBV11-2 and TRBJ2-7, with TRBD1 matching 11 bases. The CDR3 loop spans 15 amino acids. V shed 0 bases, J shed 3 bases, and the junction held 1 base outside the gene matches. Germline V gene lookup returns CDR1 SGHAT and CDR2 FQNNGV. In DNA, the CDR3 is TGTGCCAGCAGCTTAGAGGGACAGGGGGTCTACGAGCAGTACTTC. The encoded protein is CASSLEGQGVYEQYF.

V usage is TRBV5-6 and J usage is TRBJ2-7, with 8 bases that match TRBD1. Germline CDR1 reads SGHDT; CDR2 reads YYEEEE. The CDR3 is 15 amino acids. V lost 4 bases and J lost 2; bases outside the gene matches: 8. CDR3 amino acids: CASSPGTGGTYEQYF. CDR3 nucleotides: TGTGCCAGCAGCCCTGGGACAGGTGGAACCTACGAGCAGTACTTC.

This rearrangement joins TRBV2 to TRBJ2-1, with 7 bases aligning to TRBD2. CDR1 and CDR2 from the germline V gene are SNHLY and FYNNEI. The CDR3 extends over 15 amino acids. V was clipped by 2 bases and J by 12 bases; unmatched bases: 13. This chain's CDR3 is CASSERSGLVSGQFF. Written as DNA, the CDR3 is TGTGCCAGCAGTGAACGTAGCGGGTTAGTAAGCGGGCAGTTCTTC.

The rearrangement links TRBV19 to TRBJ2-2, with D unresolved. The CDR3 contains 14 residues. V was clipped by 5 bases and J by 1 base, with 8 bases between them. Germline-derived CDR1 and CDR2 are LNHDA and SQIVND (reference sequence). Written as DNA, the CDR3 is TGTGCCAGTAGTCCCCAGTGGAACACCGGGGAGCTGTTTTTT. This translates into CASSPQWNTGELFF.

The rearrangement links TRBV18 to TRBJ1-1; D is uncertain. Germline CDR1 reads KGHSH; CDR2 reads LQKENI. The CDR3 sequence is 14 residues long. V was cut by 6 bases and J by 0 bases, with 11 bases left in between. CDR3 sequence reads: CASSASTVNTEAFF. The CDR3 region has the DNA TGTGCCAGCTCCGCTTCTACGGTGAACACTGAAGCTTTCTTT.

This chain joins TRBV27 and TRBJ2-1, with D unclear. CDR1 and CDR2 from the germline V gene are MNHEY and SMNVEV (reference sequence). This CDR3 spans 11 amino acids. V gave up 4 bases and J gave up 9 bases, with 7 bases separating them. CDR3 sequence reads: CASSSYFEQFF. The CDR3 DNA sequence: TGTGCCAGCAGTTCCTACTTTGAGCAGTTCTTC.

The chain is built from TRBV7-6 and TRBJ1-4; no firm D call. The CDR3 is made up of 13 amino acids. Trimming pared 8 bases from V and 5 bases from J, leaving 12 bases between. Germline loops: CDR1 SGHVS, CDR2 FNYEAQ. The CDR3 reads CASQHGGNEKLFF. CDR3 sequence (DNA): TGTGCCAGCCAACACGGAGGGAATGAAAAACTGTTTTTT. Looking up the rest from reference TRBV7-6 and TRBJ1-4 gives the full variable domain: GAGVSQSPRYKVTKRGQDVALRCDPISGHVSLYWYRQALGQGPEFLTYFNYEAQQDKSGLPNDRFSAERPEGSISTLTIQRTEQRDSAMYRCASQHGGNEKLFFGSGTQLSVL.

The chain is built from TRBV5-1 and TRBJ2-7; 9 bases match TRBD1. Germline loops: CDR1 SGHRS, CDR2 YFSETQ. The CDR3 has 15 amino acids. The V segment lost 4 bases and the J segment 0 bases; nucleotides outside the gene matches: 5. Written as DNA, the CDR3 is TGCGCCAGCAGCGATGTGACAGGGGGCTCCTACGAGCAGTACTTC. It yields the protein CASSDVTGGSYEQYF.

A single count supports this clone. The V call is TRBV5-1, the J call TRBJ2-1; D gene uncertain. The CDR3 extends over 13 amino acids. Germline CDR1 is SGHRS and CDR2 is YFSETQ. V gave up 7 bases and J gave up 8 bases, with 16 bases separating them. The CDR3 protein is CASRIVGGDEQFF. CDR3 nucleotides: TGCGCCAGCCGAATCGTAGGCGGTGATGAGCAGTTCTTC.

The chain links TRBV19 to TRBJ2-7, with 10 bases that match TRBD1. Losses at the gene ends were 6 bases for V and 1 base for J; bases not matched to a gene: 6. The CDR3 spans 15 residues. Germline V lookup: CDR1 LNHDA, CDR2 SQIVND (reference sequence). This chain's CDR3 is CASSLGQGGSYEQYF. CDR3 coding DNA: TGTGCCAGTAGCCTCGGACAGGGGGGTTCCTACGAGCAGTACTTC.

The chain couples TRBV6-5 to TRBJ1-2; D is unresolved. CDR3 length equals 12 residues. Looked up from germline, CDR1 is MNHEY and CDR2 is SVGAGI. Trimming cost V 5 bases and J 3 bases, with 7 bases left between them. CDR3 DNA sequence: TGTGCCAGCAGTAAGGACTACTATGGCTACACCTTC. Translation gives CASSKDYYGYTF.

Written as DNA, the CDR3 is TGTGCCAGCAGCTTCCTCGGGGGACAGGGGGCGAAAAACTATGGCTACACCTTC. Translated: CASSFLGGQGAKNYGYTF. The chain employs TRBV7-9 and TRBJ1-2; 12 bases match TRBD1. Germline V CDR1 and CDR2: SEHNR, FQNEAQ (reference sequence). The CDR3 contains 18 residues. V was clipped by 3 bases and J by 2 bases; unmatched bases: 10.

This clone appeared once. The chain couples TRBV11-2 to TRBJ2-2; maybe TRBD1 (5 bases). The CDR3 runs 12 residues. Germline V lookup: CDR1 SGHAT, CDR2 FQNNGV. Written as DNA, the CDR3 is TGTGCGGGGCAAAAGAACACCGGGGAGCTGTTTTTT. This translates into CAGQKNTGELFF. The full variable domain, completed using reference TRBV11-2 and TRBJ2-2, is EAGVAQSPRYKIIEKRQSVAFWCNPISGHATLYWYQQILGQGPKLLIQFQNNGVVDDSQLPKDRFSAERLKGVDSTLKIQPAKLEDSAVYLCAGQKNTGELFFGEGSRLTVL.

The J gene is TRBJ1-1, the V gene TRBV27; tentatively, D is TRBD1 (6 bases). This CDR3 has 16 amino acids. The germline CDR1 and CDR2 sequences are MNHEY and SMNVEV (reference sequence). V was trimmed by 3 bases and J by 5 bases, leaving 19 bases between them. In DNA, the CDR3 is TGTGCCAGCAGTTTCTTGGGGGGGGCCTACAGGACTGAAGCTTTCTTT. It translates to CASSFLGGAYRTEAFF.

This chain links TRBV6-1 with TRBJ2-7, with a tentative D call TRBD1 (6 bases). This CDR3 spans 13 amino acids. CDR1 MNHNS and CDR2 SASEGT come from the germline V gene. The V end was cut by 7 bases, the J end by 1 base, with 11 bases between. The CDR3 protein is CASKGGQSYEQYF. The CDR3 DNA sequence: TGTGCCAGCAAGGGTGGACAGTCCTACGAGCAGTACTTC.

This clone was seen just once. The chain combines TRBV5-1 with TRBJ2-7; 7 nucleotides match TRBD1. The CDR3 spans 14 residues. V lost 4 bases, J lost 7 bases, and 11 bases stayed unmatched. In germline, CDR1 is SGHRS, CDR2 YFSETQ. The CDR3 here is CASSRQGQFGEQYF. CDR3 sequence (DNA): TGCGCCAGCAGCAGACAGGGACAGTTCGGAGAGCAGTACTTC.

This clone appeared a few times. The V call is TRBV7-9, the J call TRBJ1-6, with 10 bases lining up with TRBD1. Germline CDR1 is SEHNR and CDR2 is FQNEAQ (reference sequence). CDR3 size: 17 residues. V lost 2 bases and J lost 6; bases outside the gene matches: 7. The CDR3 reads CASSLLPRTGGNSPLHF. DNA of the CDR3: TGTGCCAGCAGCTTACTACCCAGGACAGGGGGTAATTCACCCCTCCACTTT.